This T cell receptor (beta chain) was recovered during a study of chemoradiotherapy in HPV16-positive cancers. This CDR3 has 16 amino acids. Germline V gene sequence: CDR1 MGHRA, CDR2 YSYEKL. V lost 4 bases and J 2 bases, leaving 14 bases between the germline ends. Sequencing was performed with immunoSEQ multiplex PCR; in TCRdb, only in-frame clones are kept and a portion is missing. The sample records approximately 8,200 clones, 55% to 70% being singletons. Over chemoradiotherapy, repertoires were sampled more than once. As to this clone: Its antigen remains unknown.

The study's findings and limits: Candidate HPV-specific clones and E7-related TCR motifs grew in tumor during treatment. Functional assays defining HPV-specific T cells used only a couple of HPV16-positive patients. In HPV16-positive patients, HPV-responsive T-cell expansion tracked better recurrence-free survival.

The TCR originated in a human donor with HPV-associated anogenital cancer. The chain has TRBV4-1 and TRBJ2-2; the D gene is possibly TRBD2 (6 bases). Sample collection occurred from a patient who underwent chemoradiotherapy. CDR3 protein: CASSRTGTGNTGELFF. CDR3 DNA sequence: TGCGCCAGCAGCCGAACCGGGACTGGTAACACCGGGGAGCTGTTTTTT.